Given below is one TCR beta chain in context. The antigen is undetermined. These data come from a study of T cells in localized non-small cell lung cancer. Whole-study results and caveats: Greater T cell density in blood accompanied longer overall survival. Median 57 top-100 tumor clones were shared with paired adjacent lung.

Generated by immunoSEQ multiplex PCR, the TCRdb table keeps only in-frame clones and is missing some. The table lists roughly 26,000 clones, roughly nine tenths of them singletons. Per germline, CDR1 SGHTA and CDR2 FQGNSA. Trimming took 3 bases from V and 4 from J; bases not matched to a gene: 7. The CDR3 extends over 15 amino acids. The TCR comes from an older female donor with stage II squamous cell lung carcinoma. The gene calls are TRBV7-2 and TRBJ2-5; 8 nucleotides agree with TRBD1. Sequenced here: peripheral blood, sampled before any cancer treatment. The DNA of the CDR3 is TGTGCCAGCAGCTTGGCAGGGGGCTTTCTAGAGACCCAGTACTTC. Translated: CASSLAGGFLETQYF.